Listed below are T cell receptor beta chains from one sample, sequenced in a study of Ad26.COV2.S vaccination and SARS-CoV-2 variants. The method was immunoSEQ multiplex PCR; TCRdb's version includes in-frame clones alone and lacks a portion of them. The sample shows roughly 700,000 clones, 89% of them seen only once. The sample consisted of peripheral blood, taken in a trial of Ad26.COV2.S vaccine versus placebo. These TCRs come from a person aged 18-60 years who received the Ad26.COV2.S COVID-19 vaccine or a placebo. Each CDR3 is given with its conserved first and last residue. D genes are given only for firm matches. The size field is filled for only some rows; it gives once, few, many or a size class.

clone_size | j_call | v_call | d_call | cdr3_aa | cdr3_nt
- | TRBJ1-4 | TRBV5-1 | - | CASSLERGSEKLFF | TGCGCCAGCAGCTTGGAGAGGGGGAGTGAAAAACTGTTTTTT
- | TRBJ1-1 | TRBV11-2 | - | CASSLERSSRFEAFF | TGTGCCAGCAGCTTAGAACGGTCCAGTCGTTTTGAAGCTTTCTTT
- | TRBJ1-5 | TRBV7-2 | TRBD1 | CASSSGQSQPQHF | TGTGCCAGCAGCTCGGGACAGAGTCAGCCCCAGCATTTT
- | TRBJ1-2 | TRBV7-2 | - | CASSAGSWGDREGYTF | TGTGCCAGCAGCGCAGGGAGCTGGGGGGATCGTGAAGGCTACACCTTC
- | TRBJ2-7 | TRBV18 | - | CASSPGWRGISYEQYF | TGTGCCAGCTCACCTGGGTGGAGGGGTATCTCCTACGAGCAGTACTTC
- | TRBJ2-5 | TRBV5-1 | - | CASSLGAGAFQETQYF | TGCGCCAGCAGCTTGGGGGCGGGGGCCTTCCAAGAGACCCAGTACTTC
- | TRBJ2-7 | TRBV7-9 | - | CASTPGGTAYEQYF | TGTGCCAGCACCCCCGGCGGAACCGCCTACGAGCAGTACTTC
- | TRBJ2-1 | TRBV15 | - | CATSRAGHNEQFF | TGTGCCACCAGCAGAGCCGGGCACAATGAGCAGTTCTTC
- | TRBJ2-2 | TRBV10-2 | - | CASSESGLGAGELFF | TGCGCCAGCAGTGAGTCCGGCTTAGGGGCCGGGGAGCTGTTTTTT
few | TRBJ1-2 | TRBV5-6 | - | CASSFLSGGSTGYTF | TGTGCCAGCAGTTTCCTGTCGGGGGGATCTACGGGCTACACCTTC
- | TRBJ2-3 | TRBV3-1/TRBV3-2 | TRBD2 | CASSQDDGGPSGKDTQYF | TGTGCCAGCAGCCAAGATGACGGAGGTCCTAGCGGGAAAGATACGCAGTATTTT